These T cell receptor beta chains were read from a single sample in a study of identical twins. TCRdb reprocessed the 5' RACE reads via MiXCR and lists one record per CDR3 protein. The data show about 470,000 distinct CDR3 sequences, 20% to 25% seen once. The sample was also reused in another study, on T cells expressing NK-cell markers.

Sequencing input: CD4+ T cells sorted from blood. The source of these receptors is a woman between 18 and 30 years old in good health. Both conserved end residues are part of each CDR3. D genes are given only for firm matches. Rows may omit the clone size; those that give it use once, few, many or a size class.

j_call: TRBJ1-2
clone_size: -
cdr3_length: 14
d_call: TRBD1
v_call: TRBV9
cdr3_nt: TGTGCCAGCAGCATCGACAGGGGCAACTATGGCTACACCTTC
cdr3_aa: CASSIDRGNYGYTF

j_call: TRBJ2-3
clone_size: many
cdr3_length: 14
d_call: -
v_call: TRBV12-3/TRBV12-4
cdr3_nt: TGTGCCAGCAGTTCCCAGGGGGGCGCAGATACGCAGTATTTT
cdr3_aa: CASSSQGGADTQYF

j_call: TRBJ1-1
clone_size: few
cdr3_length: 14
d_call: -
v_call: TRBV6-1
cdr3_nt: TGTGCCAGCAACCCCCGAGGGGAAGGTGCTGAAGCTTTCTTT
cdr3_aa: CASNPRGEGAEAFF

j_call: TRBJ1-2
clone_size: -
cdr3_length: 15
d_call: -
v_call: TRBV18
cdr3_nt: TGTGCCAGCTCACCAAATGAAGACCTAAACTATGGCTACACCTTC
cdr3_aa: CASSPNEDLNYGYTF

j_call: TRBJ2-1
clone_size: few
cdr3_length: 17
d_call: TRBD2
v_call: TRBV18
cdr3_nt: TGTGCCAGCTCACTCAACTTAGCGGGGGCGAATTACAATGAGCAGTTCTTC
cdr3_aa: CASSLNLAGANYNEQFF

j_call: TRBJ2-7
clone_size: -
cdr3_length: 13
d_call: TRBD2
v_call: TRBV20-1
cdr3_nt: TGCAGTGCTAAGGGCGGGGGTACCTACGAGCAGTACTTC
cdr3_aa: CSAKGGGTYEQYF

j_call: TRBJ2-7
clone_size: -
cdr3_length: 13
d_call: -
v_call: TRBV15
cdr3_nt: TGTGCCACCAGCAGAGCGACAAGCTACGAGCAGTACTTC
cdr3_aa: CATSRATSYEQYF

j_call: TRBJ2-3
clone_size: few
cdr3_length: 13
d_call: -
v_call: TRBV4-3
cdr3_nt: TGCGCCAGCAGCCAAGACCGGCTCAATACGCAGTATTTT
cdr3_aa: CASSQDRLNTQYF

j_call: TRBJ1-2
clone_size: few
cdr3_length: 13
d_call: -
v_call: TRBV20-1
cdr3_nt: TGCAGTGCTAGGTTTCAGGGGTCACACGGCTACACCTTC
cdr3_aa: CSARFQGSHGYTF

j_call: TRBJ1-2
clone_size: -
cdr3_length: 12
d_call: -
v_call: TRBV9
cdr3_nt: TGTGCCAGCAGCGTAGACTCGTTCGGCTACACCTTC
cdr3_aa: CASSVDSFGYTF

j_call: TRBJ1-2
clone_size: few
cdr3_length: 14
d_call: -
v_call: TRBV5-1
cdr3_nt: TGCGCCAGCAGCCCTTCACCTTACATATATGGCTACACCTTC
cdr3_aa: CASSPSPYIYGYTF

j_call: TRBJ1-1
clone_size: many
cdr3_length: 13
d_call: -
v_call: TRBV20-1
cdr3_nt: TGCAGTGCTACCCGACAGAAAAGTACTGAAGCTTTCTTT
cdr3_aa: CSATRQKSTEAFF

j_call: TRBJ2-1
clone_size: -
cdr3_length: 16
d_call: TRBD2
v_call: TRBV20-1
cdr3_nt: TGCAGGGCTACTAGCGGGGGTCCTAGCTCCTACAATGAGCAGTTCTTC
cdr3_aa: CRATSGGPSSYNEQFF

j_call: TRBJ2-1
clone_size: few
cdr3_length: 11
d_call: -
v_call: TRBV11-2
cdr3_nt: TGTGCCAGCACCGGGGGACGCGAGCAGTTCTTC
cdr3_aa: CASTGGREQFF

j_call: TRBJ2-1
clone_size: few
cdr3_length: 15
d_call: TRBD2
v_call: TRBV6-4
cdr3_nt: TGTGCCAGCAAACGAGGTAGCGGGACCTACAATGAGCAGTTCTTC
cdr3_aa: CASKRGSGTYNEQFF

j_call: TRBJ1-1
clone_size: few
cdr3_length: 14
d_call: -
v_call: TRBV10-3
cdr3_nt: TGTGCCATCAGTGAGTCACGGGGAAGGGCTGAAGCTTTCTTT
cdr3_aa: CAISESRGRAEAFF

j_call: TRBJ2-7
clone_size: few
cdr3_length: 15
d_call: -
v_call: TRBV28
cdr3_nt: TGTGCCAGCAGCGGCCAGGGGATCGCCCTCTACGAGCAGTACTTC
cdr3_aa: CASSGQGIALYEQYF

j_call: TRBJ2-3
clone_size: -
cdr3_length: 17
d_call: TRBD2
v_call: TRBV6-2/TRBV6-3
cdr3_nt: TGTGCCAGCAGTCCCGGGACTAGCGGGAGGACGGCAGATACGCAGTATTTT
cdr3_aa: CASSPGTSGRTADTQYF